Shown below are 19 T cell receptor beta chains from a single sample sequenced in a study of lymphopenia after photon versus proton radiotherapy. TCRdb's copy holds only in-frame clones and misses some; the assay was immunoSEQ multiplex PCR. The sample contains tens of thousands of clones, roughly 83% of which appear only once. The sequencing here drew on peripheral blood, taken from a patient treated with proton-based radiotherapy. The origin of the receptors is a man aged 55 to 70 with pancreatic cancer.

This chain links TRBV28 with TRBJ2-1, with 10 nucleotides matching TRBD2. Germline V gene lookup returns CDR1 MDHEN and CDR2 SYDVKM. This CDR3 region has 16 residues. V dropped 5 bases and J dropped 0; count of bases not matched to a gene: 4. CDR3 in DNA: TGTGCCAGCAGTCGTCCTAGCGGGAGCTCCTACAATGAGCAGTTCTTC. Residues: CASSRPSGSSYNEQFF.

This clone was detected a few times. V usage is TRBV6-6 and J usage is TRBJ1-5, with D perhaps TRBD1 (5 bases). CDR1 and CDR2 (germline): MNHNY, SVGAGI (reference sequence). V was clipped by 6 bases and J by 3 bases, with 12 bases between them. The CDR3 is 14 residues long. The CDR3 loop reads CASSRASTNQPQHF. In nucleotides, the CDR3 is TGTGCCAGCAGCAGGGCCTCAACCAATCAGCCCCAGCATTTT.

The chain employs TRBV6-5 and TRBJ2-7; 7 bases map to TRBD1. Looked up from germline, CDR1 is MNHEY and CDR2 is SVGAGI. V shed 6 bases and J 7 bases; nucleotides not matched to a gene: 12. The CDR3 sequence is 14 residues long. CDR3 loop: CASRPQGTASEQYF. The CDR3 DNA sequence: TGTGCCAGCAGGCCACAGGGGACGGCTAGTGAGCAGTACTTC.

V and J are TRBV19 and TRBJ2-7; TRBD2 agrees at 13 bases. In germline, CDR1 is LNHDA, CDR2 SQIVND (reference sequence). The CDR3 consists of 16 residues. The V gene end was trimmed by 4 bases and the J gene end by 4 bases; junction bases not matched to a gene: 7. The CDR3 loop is CASSTWTSGRAYEQYF. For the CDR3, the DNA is TGTGCCAGTAGTACCTGGACTAGCGGGAGAGCTTACGAGCAGTACTTC. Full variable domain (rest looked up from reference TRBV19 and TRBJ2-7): DGGITQSPKYLFRKEGQNVTLSCEQNLNHDAMYWYRQDPGQGLRLIYYSQIVNDFQKGDIAEGYSVSREKKESFPLTVTSAQKNPTAFYLCASSTWTSGRAYEQYFGPGTRLTVT.

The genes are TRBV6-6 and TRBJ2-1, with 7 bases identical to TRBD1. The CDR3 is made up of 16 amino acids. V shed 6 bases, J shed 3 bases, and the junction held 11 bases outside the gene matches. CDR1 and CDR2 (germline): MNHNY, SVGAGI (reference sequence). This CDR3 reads CASRCTGDVCYNEQFF. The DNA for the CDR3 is TGTGCCAGCAGATGTACAGGGGACGTCTGCTACAATGAGCAGTTCTTC.

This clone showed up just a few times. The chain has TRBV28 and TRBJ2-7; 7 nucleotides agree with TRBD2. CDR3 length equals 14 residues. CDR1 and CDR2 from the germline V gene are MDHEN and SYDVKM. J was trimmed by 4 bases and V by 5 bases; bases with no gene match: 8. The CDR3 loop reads CASSSGTFRYEQYF. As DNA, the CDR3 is TGTGCCAGCAGTAGCGGGACTTTTCGTTACGAGCAGTACTTC.

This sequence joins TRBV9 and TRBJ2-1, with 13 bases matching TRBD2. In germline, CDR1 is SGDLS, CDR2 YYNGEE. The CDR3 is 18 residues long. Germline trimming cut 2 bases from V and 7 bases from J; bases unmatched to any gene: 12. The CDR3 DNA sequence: TGTGCCAGCAGCGTTGACCAGACAAGACTAGCGGGAGGAAATGAGCAGTTCTTC. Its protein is CASSVDQTRLAGGNEQFF.

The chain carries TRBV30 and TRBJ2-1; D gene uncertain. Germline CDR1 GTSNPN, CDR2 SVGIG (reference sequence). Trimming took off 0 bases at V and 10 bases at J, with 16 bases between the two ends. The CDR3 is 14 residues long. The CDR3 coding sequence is TGTGCCTGGAGTGTATTTTGGAAGGGCCTAGAGCAGTTCTTC. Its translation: CAWSVFWKGLEQFF.

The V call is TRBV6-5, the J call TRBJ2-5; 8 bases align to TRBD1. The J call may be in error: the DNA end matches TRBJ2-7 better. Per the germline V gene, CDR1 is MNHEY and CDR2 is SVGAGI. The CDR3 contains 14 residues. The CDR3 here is CASRRTGLSYEQYF. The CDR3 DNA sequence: TGTGCCAGCAGGAGGACAGGGCTCTCCTACGAGCAGTACTTC.

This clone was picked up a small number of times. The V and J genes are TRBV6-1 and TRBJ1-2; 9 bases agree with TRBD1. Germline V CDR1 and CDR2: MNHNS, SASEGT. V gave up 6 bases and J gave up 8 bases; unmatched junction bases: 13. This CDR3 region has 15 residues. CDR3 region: CASRPQTGTGIGYTF. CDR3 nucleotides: TGTGCCAGCAGGCCTCAAACGGGGACAGGGATCGGCTACACCTTC.

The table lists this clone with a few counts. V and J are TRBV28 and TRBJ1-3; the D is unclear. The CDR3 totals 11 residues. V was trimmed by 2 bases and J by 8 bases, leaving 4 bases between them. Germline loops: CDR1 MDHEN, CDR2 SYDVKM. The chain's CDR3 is CASSLRYTIYF. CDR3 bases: TGTGCCAGCAGTTTAAGGTACACCATATATTTT.

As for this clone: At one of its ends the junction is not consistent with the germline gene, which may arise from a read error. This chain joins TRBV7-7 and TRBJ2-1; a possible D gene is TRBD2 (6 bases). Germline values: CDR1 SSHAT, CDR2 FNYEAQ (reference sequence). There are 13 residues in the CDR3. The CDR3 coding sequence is TGTGCTAGCAGCTTAGCGTGGGGAGGTGAGCAGTTCTTC. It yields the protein CASSLAWGGEQFF.

The DNA of the CDR3 is TGTGCCAGCAGTCCGATCGGGACAGTCCTACATTTT. Amino acid sequence: CASSPIGTVLHF. This rearrangement joins TRBV28 to TRBJ1-5; 7 bases line up with TRBD1. CDR1 is MDHEN and CDR2 is SYDVKM in the germline V gene. The CDR3 has 12 amino acids. With 5 bases clipped from V and 16 bases from J, the junction kept 11 bases outside the gene matches.

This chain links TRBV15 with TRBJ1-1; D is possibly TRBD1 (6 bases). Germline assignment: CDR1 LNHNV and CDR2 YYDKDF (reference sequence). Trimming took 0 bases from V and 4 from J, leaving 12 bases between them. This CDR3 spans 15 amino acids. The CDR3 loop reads CATSRDRKTGTEAFF. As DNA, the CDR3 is TGTGCCACCAGCAGAGATAGGAAGACAGGCACTGAAGCTTTCTTT.

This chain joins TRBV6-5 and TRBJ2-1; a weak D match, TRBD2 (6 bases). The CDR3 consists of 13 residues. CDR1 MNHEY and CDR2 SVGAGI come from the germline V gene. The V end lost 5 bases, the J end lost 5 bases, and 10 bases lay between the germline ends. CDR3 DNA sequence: TGTGCCAGCAGTCAGACTAGGAACAATGAGCAGTTCTTC. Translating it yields CASSQTRNNEQFF.

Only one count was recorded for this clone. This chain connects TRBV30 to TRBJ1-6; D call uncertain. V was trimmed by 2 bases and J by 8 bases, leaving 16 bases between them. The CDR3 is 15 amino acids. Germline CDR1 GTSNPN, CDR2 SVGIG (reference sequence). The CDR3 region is CAWSLVPTRYSPLHF. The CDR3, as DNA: TGTGCCTGGAGTCTCGTACCCACACGATATTCACCCCTCCACTTT.

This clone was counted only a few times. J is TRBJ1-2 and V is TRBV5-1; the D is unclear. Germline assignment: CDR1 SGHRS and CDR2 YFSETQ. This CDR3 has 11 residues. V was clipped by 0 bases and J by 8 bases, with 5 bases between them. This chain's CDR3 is CASSLGGGYTF. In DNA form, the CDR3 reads TGCGCCAGCAGCTTGGGTGGAGGCTACACCTTC.

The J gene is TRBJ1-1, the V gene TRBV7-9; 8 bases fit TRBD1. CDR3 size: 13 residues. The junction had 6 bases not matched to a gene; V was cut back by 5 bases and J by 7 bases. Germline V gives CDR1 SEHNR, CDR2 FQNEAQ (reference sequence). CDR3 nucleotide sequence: TGTGCCAGCAGCCGGGGACAGGTGTATGAAGCTTTCTTT. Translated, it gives CASSRGQVYEAFF.

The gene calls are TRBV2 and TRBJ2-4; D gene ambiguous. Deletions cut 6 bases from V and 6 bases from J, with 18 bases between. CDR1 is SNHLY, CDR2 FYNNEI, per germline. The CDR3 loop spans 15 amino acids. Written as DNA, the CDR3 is TGTGCCAGCAGCCTAGACCCAGCGACGTCAAACATTCAGTACTTC. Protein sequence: CASSLDPATSNIQYF.